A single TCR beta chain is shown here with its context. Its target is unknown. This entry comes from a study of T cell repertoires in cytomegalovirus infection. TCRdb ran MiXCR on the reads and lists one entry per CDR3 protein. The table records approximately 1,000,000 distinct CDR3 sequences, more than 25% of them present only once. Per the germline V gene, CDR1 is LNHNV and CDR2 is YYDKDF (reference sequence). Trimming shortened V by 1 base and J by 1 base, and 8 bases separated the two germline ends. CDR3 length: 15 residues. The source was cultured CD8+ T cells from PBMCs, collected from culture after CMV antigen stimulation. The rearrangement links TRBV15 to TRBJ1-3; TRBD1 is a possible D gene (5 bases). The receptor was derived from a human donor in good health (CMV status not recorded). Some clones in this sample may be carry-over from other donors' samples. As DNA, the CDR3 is TGTGCCACCAGCAGAGGGACAAATTCTGGAAACACCATATATTTT. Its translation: CATSRGTNSGNTIYF.